These 4 T cell receptor beta chains came from one sample sequenced in a study of blood T cell repertoires in COVID-19. Clones were read by immunoSEQ multiplex PCR, and TCRdb kept only the in-frame ones, dropping some. The sample shows more than 150,000 clones, 75% to 90% of them seen only once. Material for sequencing was peripheral blood. Source of these receptors: a woman aged 40-49 years with acute or convalescent COVID-19.

The chain joins TRBV5-1 to TRBJ2-2; 7 bases are a match to TRBD1. Looked up from germline, CDR1 is SGHRS and CDR2 is YFSETQ. The CDR3 has 16 amino acids. V lost 4 bases, J lost 0 bases, and 6 bases stayed unmatched. The CDR3 region is CASSKDRPTNTGELFF. The CDR3 DNA is TGCGCCAGCAGCAAGGACAGGCCCACGAACACCGGGGAGCTGTTTTTT.

The V call is TRBV7-2, the J call TRBJ2-5, with D possibly TRBD2 on 7 matching bases. The V and J ends lost 2 bases and 0 bases respectively, with 13 bases between them. The CDR3 is 16 amino acids. Germline V gene lookup returns CDR1 SGHTA and CDR2 FQGNSA. Here the CDR3 DNA reads TGTGCCAGCAGCTTAAGCGGGACATATCACCAAGAGACCCAGTACTTC. It encodes CASSLSGTYHQETQYF.

The chain links TRBV2 to TRBJ2-5, with D perhaps matching TRBD2 (5 bases). The CDR3 spans 15 residues. Germline V lookup: CDR1 SNHLY, CDR2 FYNNEI. The ends were cut back, 10 bases at V and 3 bases at J, with 21 bases in the middle. CDR3 region: CAIRGSPGIEETQYF. Written as DNA, the CDR3 is TGTGCCATCCGGGGATCGCCGGGGATAGAAGAGACCCAGTACTTC.

This clone was counted a single time. This sequence joins TRBV20-1 and TRBJ2-3; TRBD2 matches 7 bases. Germline-derived CDR1 and CDR2 are DFQATT and SNEGSKA (reference sequence). The CDR3 is 14 residues long. V was pared by 3 bases and J by 3 bases, with 6 bases of the junction left unmatched. The CDR3 loop reads CSASGREWTDTQYF. The CDR3 nucleotides are TGCAGTGCTAGTGGGCGGGAGTGGACAGATACGCAGTATTTT.